The 20 T cell receptor beta chains reported below all come from one sample, sequenced in a study of OX40 agonist ivuxolimab in advanced cancers. Assay used: immunoSEQ multiplex PCR; TCRdb lists only in-frame clones, some missing. The sample holds about 79,000 clones; approximately 85% are singletons and the top ten take approximately 4%. The specimen was CD4+ or CD8+ T cells sorted from blood, collected in a trial of the OX40 agonist ivuxolimab. Receptor source: an adult with an advanced solid tumor such as melanoma, head and neck, liver or kidney cancer.

In DNA, the CDR3 is TGCAGCGTTGAAGATAGCTGGCAGGGGTACACTGAAGCTTTCTTT. Residues: CSVEDSWQGYTEAFF. The rearrangement links TRBV29-1 to TRBJ1-1; D perhaps matches TRBD1 (6 bases). Germline V CDR1 and CDR2: SQVTM, ANQGSEA. V was pared by 0 bases and J by 3 bases, with 14 bases between. The CDR3 has 15 residues.

This sequence joins TRBV29-1 and TRBJ2-2; the D is unclear. In germline, CDR1 is SQVTM, CDR2 ANQGSEA. Trimming removed 7 bases from V and 1 base from J, with 10 bases in between. The CDR3 is 13 amino acids. CDR3 amino acids: CSAVGQNTGELFF. Written as DNA, the CDR3 is TGCAGCGCTGTCGGGCAGAACACCGGGGAGCTGTTTTTT.

The chain has TRBV29-1 and TRBJ2-3, with 11 bases aligning to TRBD1. V was clipped by 6 bases and J by 0 bases; unmatched bases: 2. There are 14 residues in the CDR3. Germline V gives CDR1 SQVTM, CDR2 ANQGSEA. The CDR3 sequence: CSVGQGASTDTQYF. The CDR3, as DNA: TGCAGCGTCGGACAGGGGGCTAGCACAGATACGCAGTATTTT.

This clone appeared a few times. V is TRBV6-1 and J is TRBJ2-7; 11 nucleotides agree with TRBD2. Looked up from germline, CDR1 is MNHNS and CDR2 is SASEGT. Unmatched junction bases numbered 7, after V lost 3 bases and J lost 6 bases. The CDR3 length is 15 residues. The CDR3 sequence is CASSDSSGRLGEQYF. CDR3 nucleotides: TGTGCCAGCAGTGATTCTAGCGGGAGGTTAGGCGAGCAGTACTTC.

This chain joins TRBV5-4 and TRBJ2-3, with 12 bases aligning to TRBD2. Trimming cost V 6 bases and J 0 bases; bases outside gene matches: 8. The CDR3 is made up of 17 amino acids. The germline V gene has CDR1 SGHNT and CDR2 YYREEE (reference sequence). CDR3 in DNA: TGTGCCAGCAACGTCCAACTAGCGGGGGGAAGCACAGATACGCAGTATTTT. Translated, it gives CASNVQLAGGSTDTQYF.

This clone was detected a few times. The chain couples TRBV29-1 to TRBJ2-2; D assignment may be TRBD1 or TRBD2 (5 bases each). The germline V and J ends were trimmed by 7 bases and 2 bases, with 11 bases remaining between them. Germline CDR1 reads SQVTM; CDR2 reads ANQGSEA. CDR3 size: 13 residues. Written as DNA, the CDR3 is TGCAGCGGTCGGGGCCTAAACACCGGGGAGCTGTTTTTT. Translating it yields CSGRGLNTGELFF.

The V gene is TRBV25-1, the J gene TRBJ2-5; possibly TRBD1 or TRBD2 for D (5 bases each). Per the germline V gene, CDR1 is MGHDK and CDR2 is SYGVNS. This CDR3 region has 15 residues. V was clipped by 3 bases and J by 5 bases, with 16 bases between them. CDR3 loop: CASSDGSGTVETQYF. The CDR3 nucleotides read TGTGCCAGCAGTGACGGTTCAGGGACGGTTGAGACCCAGTACTTC.

This chain joins TRBV29-1 and TRBJ2-1; weak D call: TRBD1 (6 bases). CDR1 and CDR2 (germline): SQVTM, ANQGSEA. Trimming removed 8 bases at V and 8 bases at J, with 16 bases between. This CDR3 comprises 12 residues. This CDR3 is CSLKGGRDEQFF. The DNA of the CDR3 is TGCAGCCTAAAAGGGGGTAGGGATGAGCAGTTCTTC.

The V and J genes are TRBV27 and TRBJ2-2; perhaps TRBD2 as D (5 bases). Trimming shortened V by 6 bases and J by 5 bases, and 13 bases separated the two germline ends. The CDR3 extends over 14 amino acids. Germline CDR1 and CDR2: MNHEY and SMNVEV (reference sequence). The CDR3 DNA reads as TGTGCCAGCAGGGGTCTCGGCGGGACCGGGGAGCTGTTTTTT. Translation: CASRGLGGTGELFF.

This clone was counted between two and nine times. This sequence joins TRBV2 and TRBJ1-5; D uncertain. Germline V CDR1 and CDR2: SNHLY, FYNNEI. The CDR3 consists of 13 residues. V dropped 6 bases and J dropped 1 base, with 7 bases sitting between them. Here the CDR3 DNA reads TGTGCCAGCAGGGGTGACAGCAATCAGCCCCAGCATTTT. This codes for CASRGDSNQPQHF.

J is TRBJ2-1 and V is TRBV9; D gene uncertain. The CDR3 contains 13 residues. Germline values: CDR1 SGDLS, CDR2 YYNGEE. Trimming took 0 bases from V and 0 from J, leaving 1 base between them. CDR3 sequence: CASSVGSYNEQFF. The CDR3 coding sequence is TGTGCCAGCAGCGTAGGCTCCTACAATGAGCAGTTCTTC. The full variable domain, with the rest looked up from reference TRBV9 and TRBJ2-1, is DSGVTQTPKHLITATGQRVTLRCSPRSGDLSVYWYQQSLDQGLQFLIQYYNGEERAKGNILERFSAQQFPDLHSELNLSSLELGDSALYFCASSVGSYNEQFFGPGTRLTVL.

The chain has TRBV10-3 and TRBJ2-7, with 8 bases fitting TRBD1. Per germline, CDR1 ENHRY and CDR2 SYGVKD. Trimming removed 4 bases from V and 3 bases from J; junction bases left unmatched: 5. This CDR3 contains 14 residues. CDR3 nucleotide sequence: TGTGCCATCAGTGTCGGACAGGGCCACTACGAGCAGTACTTC. This translates into CAISVGQGHYEQYF.

V usage is TRBV7-9 and J usage is TRBJ1-1, with 7 bases matching TRBD1. V shed 1 base and J 7 bases; nucleotides not matched to a gene: 12. The CDR3 is 16 residues long. Germline V gene data show CDR1 as SEHNR and CDR2 as FQNEAQ (reference sequence). The CDR3 coding sequence is TGTGCCAGCAGCTTAGGGGGCCAGGGGGGCTCGGTTGAAGCTTTCTTT. Residues: CASSLGGQGGSVEAFF.

The rearrangement links TRBV4-1 to TRBJ2-1; 9 bases fit TRBD2. Unmatched junction bases numbered 12, after V lost 0 bases and J lost 3 bases. In germline, CDR1 is MGHRA, CDR2 YSYEKL. The CDR3 sequence is 19 residues long. The DNA of the CDR3 is TGCGCCAGCAGCCAAGACAGGATATCGAGCGGGAGGCTCTACAATGAGCAGTTCTTC. Translation gives CASSQDRISSGRLYNEQFF.

J is TRBJ2-2 and V is TRBV18; 7 bases are shared with TRBD2. Germline CDR1 KGHSH, CDR2 LQKENI. After removal of 6 bases from V and 2 bases from J, the junction contained 9 bases not matched to a gene. The CDR3 contains 16 residues. In DNA form, the CDR3 reads TGTGCCAGCTCCCCCAATGGCGGGAGTAACACCGGGGAGCTGTTTTTT. Translation: CASSPNGGSNTGELFF.

V gene TRBV19 combines with J gene TRBJ2-2, with 11 bases fitting TRBD2. CDR3 size: 16 residues. V was pared by 4 bases and J by 6 bases, with 7 bases of the junction left unmatched. Germline V lookup: CDR1 LNHDA, CDR2 SQIVND (reference sequence). The CDR3 protein is CASSTTSGTAPGELFF. The DNA of the CDR3 is TGTGCCAGTAGTACGACTAGCGGGACCGCCCCCGGGGAGCTGTTTTTT.

The chain links TRBV4-1 to TRBJ2-5; 8 bases agree with TRBD2. From germline, CDR1 is MGHRA and CDR2 YSYEKL. The CDR3 is made up of 15 amino acids. The V gene end was trimmed by 3 bases and the J gene end by 7 bases; junction bases not matched to a gene: 10. The chain's CDR3 is CASSQGAGERWTQYF. CDR3 DNA: TGCGCCAGCAGCCAGGGAGCGGGAGAGCGGTGGACCCAGTACTTC.

This clone was seen once. The rearrangement joins TRBV6-5 to TRBJ2-1; D is perhaps TRBD2 (6 bases). Trimming stripped 0 bases from V and 5 bases from J, with 11 bases between. Germline CDR1 reads MNHEY; CDR2 reads SVGAGI. The length of the CDR3 is 15 residues. CDR3 region: CASSYSGGVHNEQFF. The CDR3 coding sequence is TGTGCCAGCAGTTACTCTGGAGGGGTTCACAATGAGCAGTTCTTC.

This sequence joins TRBV10-3 and TRBJ2-5, with 7 bases lining up with TRBD1. In germline, CDR1 is ENHRY, CDR2 SYGVKD. Trimming cost V 3 bases and J 2 bases; bases outside gene matches: 3. The CDR3 loop spans 14 amino acids. The DNA of the CDR3 is TGTGCCATCAGTGAACAGGGGCTACAAGAGACCCAGTACTTC. As protein: CAISEQGLQETQYF.

V is TRBV28 and J is TRBJ1-1; D call uncertain. CDR1 and CDR2 from the germline V gene are MDHEN and SYDVKM. The CDR3 extends over 16 amino acids. The V and J ends lost 5 bases and 1 base respectively, with 17 bases between them. CDR3 region: CASSALFWGGNTEAFF. CDR3 nucleotide sequence: TGTGCCAGCAGTGCCTTGTTTTGGGGAGGGAACACTGAAGCTTTCTTT.